The clone carrying this T cell receptor (beta chain) has a count of ten or more. V dropped 5 bases and J dropped 2; count of bases not matched to a gene: 7. From germline, CDR1 is SGHTA and CDR2 FQGNSA. CDR3 size: 17 residues. This sample is part of a study of T-cell reconstitution after alpha-beta-depleted transplantation in children. The TCRbeta library was prepared with unique molecular identifiers. TCRdb called the PCR reads again in MiXCR, with one record for every CDR3 protein. The table shows roughly 70,000 distinct CDR3 sequences, with 4% to 5% occurring only once. The TCR sequence derives from a boy in the first two years of life who had a stem cell transplant for acute myeloid leukemia, so the T cells may come from the graft donor. Sequences were derived from PBMCs, mostly from graft donor cells, sampled 180 days after TCRalphabeta/CD19-depleted stem cell transplant. The chain recombines TRBV7-2 with TRBJ2-4, with TRBD2 matching 12 bases. CDR3 region: CASSPSSGGASKNIQYF. In DNA, the CDR3 is TGTGCCAGCAGCCCATCTAGCGGGGGGGCTTCCAAAAACATTCAGTACTTC.